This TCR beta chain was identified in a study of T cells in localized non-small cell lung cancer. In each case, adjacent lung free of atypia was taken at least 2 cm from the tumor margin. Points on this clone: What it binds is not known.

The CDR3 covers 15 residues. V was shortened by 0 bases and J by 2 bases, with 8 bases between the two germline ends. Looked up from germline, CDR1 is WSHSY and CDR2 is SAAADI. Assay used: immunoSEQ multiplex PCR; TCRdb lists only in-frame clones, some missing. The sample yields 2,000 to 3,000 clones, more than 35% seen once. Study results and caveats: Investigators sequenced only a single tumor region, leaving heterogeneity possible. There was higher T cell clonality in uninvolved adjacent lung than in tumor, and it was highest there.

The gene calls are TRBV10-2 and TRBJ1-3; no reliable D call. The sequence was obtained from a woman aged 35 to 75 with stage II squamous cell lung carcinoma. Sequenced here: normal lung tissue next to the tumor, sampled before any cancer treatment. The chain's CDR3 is CASSESSDPGNTIYF. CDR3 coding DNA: TGCGCCAGCAGTGAGTCTTCGGATCCTGGAAACACCATATATTTT.